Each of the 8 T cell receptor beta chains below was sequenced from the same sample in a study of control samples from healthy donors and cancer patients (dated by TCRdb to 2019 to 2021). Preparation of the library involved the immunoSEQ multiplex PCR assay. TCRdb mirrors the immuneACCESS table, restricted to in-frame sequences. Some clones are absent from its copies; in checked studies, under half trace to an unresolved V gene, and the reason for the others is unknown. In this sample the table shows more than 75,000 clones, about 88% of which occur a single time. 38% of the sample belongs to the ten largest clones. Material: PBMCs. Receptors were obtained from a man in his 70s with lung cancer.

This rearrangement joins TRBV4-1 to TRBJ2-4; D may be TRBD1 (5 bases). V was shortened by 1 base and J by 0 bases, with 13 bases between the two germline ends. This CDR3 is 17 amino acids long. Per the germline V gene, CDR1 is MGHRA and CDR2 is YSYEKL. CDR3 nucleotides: TGCGCCAGCAGCCAAGCCCTAAAGGGGCTAGCCAAAAACATTCAGTACTTC. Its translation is CASSQALKGLAKNIQYF.

CDR3 protein: CASSSRLDGEQFF. The DNA for the CDR3 is TGTGCCAGCAGCTCCCGACTAGATGGAGAGCAGTTCTTC. The V and J genes are TRBV7-9 and TRBJ2-1, with TRBD2 as a possible D gene (6 bases). The V gene's germline CDR1 is SEHNR and CDR2 FQNEAQ (reference sequence). Trimming stripped 4 bases from V and 10 bases from J, with 14 bases between. The CDR3 loop spans 13 amino acids.

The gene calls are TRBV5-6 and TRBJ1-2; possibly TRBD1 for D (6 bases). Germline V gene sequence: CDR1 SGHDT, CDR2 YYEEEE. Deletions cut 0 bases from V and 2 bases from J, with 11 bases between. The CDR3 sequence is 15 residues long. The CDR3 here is CASSLAGTYNYGYTF. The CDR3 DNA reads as TGTGCCAGCAGCTTGGCAGGGACATACAACTATGGCTACACCTTC.

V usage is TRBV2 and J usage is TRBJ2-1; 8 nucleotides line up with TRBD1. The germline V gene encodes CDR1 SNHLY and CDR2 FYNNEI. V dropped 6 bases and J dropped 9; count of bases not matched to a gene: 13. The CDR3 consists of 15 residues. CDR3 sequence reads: CASSAQGQGAGEQFF. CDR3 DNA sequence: TGTGCCAGCAGCGCCCAGGGGCAGGGGGCGGGTGAGCAGTTCTTC. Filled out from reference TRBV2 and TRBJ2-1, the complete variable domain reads EPEVTQTPSHQVTQMGQEVILRCVPISNHLYFYWYRQILGQKVEFLVSFYNNEISEKSEIFDDQFSVERPDGSNFTLKIRSTKLEDSAMYFCASSAQGQGAGEQFFGPGTRLTVL.

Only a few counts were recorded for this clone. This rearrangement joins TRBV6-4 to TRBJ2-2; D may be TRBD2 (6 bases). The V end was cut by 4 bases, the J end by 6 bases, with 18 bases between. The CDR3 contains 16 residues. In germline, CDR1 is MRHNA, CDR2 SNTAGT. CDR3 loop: CASSALPSSAPGELFF. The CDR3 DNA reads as TGTGCCAGCAGTGCGCTTCCCTCTAGCGCGCCCGGGGAGCTGTTTTTT.

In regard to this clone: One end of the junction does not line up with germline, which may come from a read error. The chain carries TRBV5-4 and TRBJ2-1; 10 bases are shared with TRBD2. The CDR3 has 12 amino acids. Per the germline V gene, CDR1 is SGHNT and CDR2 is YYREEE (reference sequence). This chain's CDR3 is CASSLPDSGRIF. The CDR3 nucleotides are TGTGCCAGCAGCTTACCGGATAGCGGGAGGATCTTC.

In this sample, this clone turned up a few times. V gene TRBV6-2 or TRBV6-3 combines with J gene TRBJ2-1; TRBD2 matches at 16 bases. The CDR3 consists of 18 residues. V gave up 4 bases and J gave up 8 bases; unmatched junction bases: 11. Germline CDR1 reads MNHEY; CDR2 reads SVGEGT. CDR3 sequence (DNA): TGTGCCAGCAGTTTGTATTTGGAGGGACTAGCGGGGGGGTATGAGCAGTTCTTC. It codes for CASSLYLEGLAGGYEQFF.

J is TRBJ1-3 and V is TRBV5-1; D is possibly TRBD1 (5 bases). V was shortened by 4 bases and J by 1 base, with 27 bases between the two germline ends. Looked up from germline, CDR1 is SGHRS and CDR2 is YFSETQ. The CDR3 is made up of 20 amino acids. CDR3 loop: CASSPWGGTVRHLSGNTIYF. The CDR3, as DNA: TGCGCCAGCAGCCCCTGGGGCGGGACGGTCCGCCACCTTTCTGGAAACACCATATATTTT.